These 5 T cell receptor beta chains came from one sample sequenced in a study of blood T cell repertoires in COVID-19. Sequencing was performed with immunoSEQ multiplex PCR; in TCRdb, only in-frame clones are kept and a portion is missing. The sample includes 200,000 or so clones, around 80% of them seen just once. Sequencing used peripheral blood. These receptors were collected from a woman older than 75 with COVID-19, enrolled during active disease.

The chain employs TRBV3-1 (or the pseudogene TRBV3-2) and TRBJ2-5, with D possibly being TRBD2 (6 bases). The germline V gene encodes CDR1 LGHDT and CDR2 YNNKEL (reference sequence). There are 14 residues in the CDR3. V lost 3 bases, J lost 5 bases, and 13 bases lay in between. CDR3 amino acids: CASSHRAGGETQYF. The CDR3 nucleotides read TGTGCCAGCAGCCATCGGGCCGGAGGGGAGACCCAGTACTTC.

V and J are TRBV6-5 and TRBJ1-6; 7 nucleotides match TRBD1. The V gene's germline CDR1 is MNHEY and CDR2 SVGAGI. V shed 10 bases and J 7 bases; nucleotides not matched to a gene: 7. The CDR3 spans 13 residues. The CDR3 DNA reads TGTGCCACCCGGACAGGAGAGAATTCACCCCTCCACTTT. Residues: CATRTGENSPLHF.

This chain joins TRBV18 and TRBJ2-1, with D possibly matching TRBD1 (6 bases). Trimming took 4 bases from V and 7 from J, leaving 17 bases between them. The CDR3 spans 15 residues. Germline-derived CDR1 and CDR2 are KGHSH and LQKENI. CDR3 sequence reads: CASSRSPGVGNEQFF. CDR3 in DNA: TGTGCCAGCTCACGGTCCCCAGGGGTTGGTAATGAGCAGTTCTTC.

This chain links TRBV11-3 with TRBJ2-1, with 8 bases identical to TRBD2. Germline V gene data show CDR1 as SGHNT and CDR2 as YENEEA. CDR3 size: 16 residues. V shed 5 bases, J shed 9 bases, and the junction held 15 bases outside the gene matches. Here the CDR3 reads CASSPRRGGAGGEQFF. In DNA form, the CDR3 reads TGTGCCAGCAGCCCCCGCCGGGGAGGGGCGGGGGGTGAGCAGTTCTTC.

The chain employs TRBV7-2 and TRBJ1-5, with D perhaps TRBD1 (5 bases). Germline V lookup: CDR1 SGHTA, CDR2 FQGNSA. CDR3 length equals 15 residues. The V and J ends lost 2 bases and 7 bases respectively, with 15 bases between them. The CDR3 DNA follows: TGTGCCAGCAGCTTAAGCACGGGGGGACGGCAGCCCCAGCATTTT. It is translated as CASSLSTGGRQPQHF.